This TCR beta chain appears in the sequencing data of a study of OX40 agonist ivuxolimab in advanced cancers. Study details: A diagnosis of hepatocellular carcinoma, melanoma, renal cell or head and neck cancer was present in dose-escalation patients. Eligibility admitted prior anti-PD-1, anti-PD-L1 or anti-CTLA-4 therapy; 30% to 40% had some.

The V gene's germline CDR1 is SEHNR and CDR2 FQNEAQ (reference sequence). The CDR3 covers 11 residues. V was shortened by 2 bases and J by 7 bases, with 5 bases between the two germline ends. Some clones are missing from TCRdb's copy, which holds only in-frame ones; the method was immunoSEQ multiplex PCR. This table has fewer than 60,000 clones, 80% to 90% appearing once. Sequencing used CD4+ or CD8+ T cells sorted from blood, obtained in a trial of the OX40 agonist ivuxolimab. V usage is TRBV7-9 and J usage is TRBJ1-2; D is ambiguous. This sequence was found in an adult with an advanced solid tumor such as melanoma, head and neck, liver or kidney cancer. The CDR3 spells CASSLRTGYTF. CDR3 coding DNA: TGTGCCAGCAGCTTAAGGACTGGCTACACCTTC.